Following are 18 T cell receptor beta chains from one sample sequenced in a study of control samples from healthy donors and cancer patients. The table came from immunoSEQ multiplex PCR; TCRdb's copy has only in-frame clones and leaves some out. The sample holds 150,000 to 200,000 clones, 91% seen once. Sequences were obtained from blood. All receptors come from a woman aged 40 to 55 in good health.

This chain joins TRBV7-9 and TRBJ1-1, with 9 bases identical to TRBD1. V lost 3 bases, J lost 1 base, and 3 bases stayed unmatched. Looked up from germline, CDR1 is SEHNR and CDR2 is FQNEAQ (reference sequence). The CDR3 is 15 residues long. CDR3 sequence: CASSFPTGGNTEAFF. Here the CDR3 DNA reads TGTGCCAGCAGCTTCCCGACAGGGGGGAACACTGAAGCTTTCTTT.

The rearrangement uses TRBV10-3 and TRBJ2-5; D could derive from TRBD1 or TRBD2 (5 bases each). V shed 8 bases and J shed 4 bases, with 14 bases lying between them. The CDR3 is 13 residues long. Germline lookup yields CDR1 ENHRY and CDR2 SYGVKD. The chain's CDR3 is CAIGDLKGETQYF. The CDR3, as DNA: TGTGCCATCGGGGACCTCAAGGGAGAGACCCAGTACTTC.

The genes are TRBV5-6 and TRBJ2-7; D is unclear. Germline CDR1 reads SGHDT; CDR2 reads YYEEEE. V lost 0 bases to trimming and J lost 4 bases, with 8 bases between them. The CDR3 runs to 13 residues. CDR3 sequence (DNA): TGTGCCAGCAGCTTGGGTCCTACGTACGAGCAGTACTTC. Translating it yields CASSLGPTYEQYF.

The V and J genes are TRBV4-2 and TRBJ1-2; the match to TRBD1 covers 8 bases. Germline CDR1 LGHNA, CDR2 YNFKEQ. Trimming removed 3 bases from V and 8 bases from J; junction bases left unmatched: 2. The CDR3 contains 12 residues. CDR3 amino acids: CASSQTGAGYTF. As DNA, the CDR3 is TGTGCCAGCAGCCAGACAGGGGCGGGCTACACCTTC.

A single count supports this clone. The V call is TRBV4-1, the J call TRBJ2-7; the D is unclear. V was clipped by 3 bases and J by 3 bases, with 15 bases between them. This CDR3 spans 15 amino acids. Germline V lookup: CDR1 MGHRA, CDR2 YSYEKL. CDR3 bases: TGCGCCAGCAGCCACCAAGCCCGGGCTGACTACGAGCAGTACTTC. As protein: CASSHQARADYEQYF.

CDR3 residues: CASSGLHVGSRNQPQHF. CDR3 sequence (DNA): TGTGCCAGCAGTGGACTTCACGTAGGGAGTCGCAATCAGCCCCAGCATTTT. This chain uses TRBV6-1 with TRBJ1-5; D unresolved. Per germline, CDR1 MNHNS and CDR2 SASEGT. Trimming took 4 bases from V and 2 from J, leaving 18 bases between them. The CDR3 is made up of 17 amino acids.

The chain is built from TRBV2 and TRBJ1-1; perhaps TRBD1 as D (5 bases). CDR3 length: 13 residues. The V end lost 6 bases, the J end lost 11 bases, and 19 bases lay between the germline ends. In germline, CDR1 is SNHLY, CDR2 FYNNEI. The CDR3 loop reads CASSGLGGVAAFF. The CDR3 DNA reads TGTGCCAGCAGCGGCCTTGGAGGGGTGGCCGCTTTCTTT.

On this clone itself: A junction end diverges from the germline sequence, so it may reflect a read error. V and J are TRBV2 and TRBJ2-7, with 13 bases aligning to TRBD2. Germline lookup yields CDR1 SNHLY and CDR2 FYNNEI. There are 14 residues in the CDR3. This chain's CDR3 is CASTVERLAGGSSF. CDR3 DNA: TGTGCCAGCACGGTAGAAAGACTAGCGGGGGGTAGCTCCTTC.

The chain combines TRBV28 with TRBJ1-5, with unresolved D. The CDR3 totals 14 residues. Germline values: CDR1 MDHEN, CDR2 SYDVKM. V shed 5 bases and J shed 1 base, with 9 bases lying between them. The DNA of the CDR3 is TGTGCCAGCAGTCTCCAGATAAGCAATCAGCCCCAGCATTTT. Translating it yields CASSLQISNQPQHF.

This clone has a single count. CDR3: CASSLGQGMEPQHF. The DNA of the CDR3 is TGTGCCAGCAGCTTAGGACAGGGGATGGAGCCCCAGCATTTT. The genes are TRBV5-6 and TRBJ1-5, with TRBD1 identical over 9 bases. The CDR3 consists of 14 residues. CDR1 SGHDT and CDR2 YYEEEE come from the germline V gene. The J segment lost 8 bases and the V segment lost 2 bases, leaving 5 bases of the junction unmatched.

The chain links TRBV6-6 to TRBJ2-3; D is unresolved. This CDR3 spans 11 amino acids. Germline V CDR1 and CDR2: MNHNY, SVGAGI (reference sequence). Trimming cost V 8 bases and J 2 bases, with 5 bases left between them. The CDR3, as DNA: TGTGCCAGCTATTACACAGATACGCAGTATTTT. Its protein is CASYYTDTQYF.

The rearrangement uses TRBV11-2 and TRBJ1-4; 7 nucleotides agree with TRBD1. Germline assignment: CDR1 SGHAT and CDR2 FQNNGV. This CDR3 has 13 residues. V lost 5 bases and J lost 7; bases outside the gene matches: 4. As DNA, the CDR3 is TGTGCCAGCAGCCATACAGGGGCTGAAAAACTGTTTTTT. It yields the protein CASSHTGAEKLFF.

The chain joins TRBV12-3 or TRBV12-4 to TRBJ1-1, with 9 bases lining up with TRBD1. This CDR3 region has 13 residues. The junction had 4 bases not matched to a gene; V was cut back by 4 bases and J by 7 bases. CDR3 nucleotides: TGTGCCAGCAGTTGGGACAGGGAGGATGAAGCTTTCTTT. This sequence encodes CASSWDREDEAFF.

The chain links TRBV12-3 or TRBV12-4 to TRBJ2-3, with D unresolved. The CDR3 contains 12 residues. The V gene lost 6 bases and the J gene lost 0 bases, with 4 bases spanning the gap. CDR3 sequence reads: CASSSSTDTQYF. The CDR3 DNA follows: TGTGCCAGCAGCAGTAGCACAGATACGCAGTATTTT.

The V and J genes are TRBV3-1 (or the pseudogene TRBV3-2) and TRBJ1-2; D not resolved. The V end was cut by 0 bases, the J end by 4 bases, with 9 bases between. Germline CDR1 is LGHDT and CDR2 is YNNKEL (reference sequence). The CDR3 consists of 14 residues. Here the CDR3 DNA reads TGTGCCAGCAGCCAAGATGGTGCGGTCTATGGCTACACCTTC. Protein: CASSQDGAVYGYTF.

V usage is TRBV7-9 and J usage is TRBJ1-2; no reliable D call. Germline V gene sequence: CDR1 SEHNR, CDR2 FQNEAQ (reference sequence). V lost 5 bases and J 0 bases, leaving 13 bases between the germline ends. The CDR3 is made up of 15 amino acids. The CDR3 DNA reads TGTGCCAGCAGCGAAAACACCGATCCTAACTATGGCTACACCTTC. Its protein is CASSENTDPNYGYTF. Variable domain in full (rest from reference TRBV7-9 and TRBJ1-2): DTGVSQNPRHKITKRGQNVTFRCDPISEHNRLYWYRQTLGQGPEFLTYFQNEAQLEKSRLLSDRFSAERPKGSFSTLEIQRTEQGDSAMYLCASSENTDPNYGYTFGSGTRLTVV.

This chain links TRBV11-2 with TRBJ1-1, with D possibly being TRBD1 (6 bases). V lost 3 bases, J lost 11 bases, and 16 bases lay in between. The CDR3 length is 13 residues. Germline V gives CDR1 SGHAT, CDR2 FQNNGV. This CDR3 is CASSFGTTMSAFF. CDR3 in DNA: TGTGCCAGCAGCTTTGGGACAACTATGTCGGCTTTCTTT.

V and J are TRBV10-3 and TRBJ2-1; D is undetermined. The CDR3 covers 13 residues. CDR1 and CDR2 from the germline V gene are ENHRY and SYGVKD. Deletions cut 7 bases from V and 6 bases from J, with 13 bases between. CDR3 sequence reads: CAINRTPGNEQFF. The DNA for the CDR3 is TGTGCCATCAATAGAACCCCAGGCAATGAGCAGTTCTTC.